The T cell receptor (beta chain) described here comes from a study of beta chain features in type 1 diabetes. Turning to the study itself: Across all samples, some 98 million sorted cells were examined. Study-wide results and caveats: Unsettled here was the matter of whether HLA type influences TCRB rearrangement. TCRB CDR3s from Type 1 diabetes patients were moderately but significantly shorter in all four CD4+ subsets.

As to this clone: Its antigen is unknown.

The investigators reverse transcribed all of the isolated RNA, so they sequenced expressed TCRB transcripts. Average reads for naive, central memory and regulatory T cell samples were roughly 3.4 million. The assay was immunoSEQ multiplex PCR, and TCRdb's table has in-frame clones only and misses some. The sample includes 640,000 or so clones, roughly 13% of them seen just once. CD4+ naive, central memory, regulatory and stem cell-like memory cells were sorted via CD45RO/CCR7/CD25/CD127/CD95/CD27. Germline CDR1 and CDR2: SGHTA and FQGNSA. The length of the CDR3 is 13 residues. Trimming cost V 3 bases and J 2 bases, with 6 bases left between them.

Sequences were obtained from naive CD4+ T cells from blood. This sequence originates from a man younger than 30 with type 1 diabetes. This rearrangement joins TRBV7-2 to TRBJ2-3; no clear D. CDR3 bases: TGTGCCAGCAGCTTCCCCCTCACAGATACGCAGTATTTT. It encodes CASSFPLTDTQYF.